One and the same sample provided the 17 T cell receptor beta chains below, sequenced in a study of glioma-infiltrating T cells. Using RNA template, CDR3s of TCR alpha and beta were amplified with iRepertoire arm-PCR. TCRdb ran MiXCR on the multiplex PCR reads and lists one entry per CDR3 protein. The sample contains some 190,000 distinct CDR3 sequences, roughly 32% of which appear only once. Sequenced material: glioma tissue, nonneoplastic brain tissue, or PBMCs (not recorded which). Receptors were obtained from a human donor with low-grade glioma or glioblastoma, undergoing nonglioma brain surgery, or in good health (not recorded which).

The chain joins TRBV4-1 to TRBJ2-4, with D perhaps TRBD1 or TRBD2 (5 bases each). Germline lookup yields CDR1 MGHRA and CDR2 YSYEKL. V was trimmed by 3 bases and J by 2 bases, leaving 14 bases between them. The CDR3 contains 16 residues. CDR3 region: CASSQIGGGSKNIQYF. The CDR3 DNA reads TGCGCCAGCAGCCAGATTGGGGGTGGATCCAAAAACATTCAGTACTTC.

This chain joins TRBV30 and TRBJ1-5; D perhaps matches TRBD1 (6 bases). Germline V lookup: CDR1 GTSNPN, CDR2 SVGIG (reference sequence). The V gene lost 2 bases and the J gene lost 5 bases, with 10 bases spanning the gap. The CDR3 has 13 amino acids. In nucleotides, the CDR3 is TGTGCCTGGAGTAAGGGGGGTGATCAGCCCCAGCATTTT. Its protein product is CAWSKGGDQPQHF.

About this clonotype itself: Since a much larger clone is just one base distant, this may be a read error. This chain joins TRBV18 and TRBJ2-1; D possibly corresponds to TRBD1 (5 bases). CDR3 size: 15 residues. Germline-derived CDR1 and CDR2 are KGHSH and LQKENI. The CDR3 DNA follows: TGTGCCAGCCCACCACCCTCCAGGGAAAACGATGAGCAGTTCTTC. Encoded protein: CASPPPSRENDEQFF.

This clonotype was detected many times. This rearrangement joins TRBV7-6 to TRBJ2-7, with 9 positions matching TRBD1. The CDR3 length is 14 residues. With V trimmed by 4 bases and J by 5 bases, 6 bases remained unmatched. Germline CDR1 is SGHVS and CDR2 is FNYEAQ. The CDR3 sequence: CASSSGTGIHEQYF. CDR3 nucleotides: TGTGCCAGCAGCTCGGGGACAGGGATCCACGAGCAGTACTTC.

The CDR3 sequence is CAWSLTVTDEAFF. CDR3 sequence (DNA): TGTGCCTGGAGTCTAACCGTGACTGATGAAGCTTTCTTT. The chain recombines TRBV30 with TRBJ1-1; D is undetermined. The CDR3 length is 13 residues. V lost 2 bases, J lost 7 bases, and 14 bases lay in between. Germline lookup yields CDR1 GTSNPN and CDR2 SVGIG (reference sequence). The whole variable domain, remainder taken from reference TRBV30 and TRBJ1-1, is SQTIHQWPATLVQPVGSPLSLECTVEGTSNPNLYWYRQAAGRGLQLLFYSVGIGQISSEVPQNLSASRPQDRQFILSSKKLLLSDSGFYLCAWSLTVTDEAFFGQGTRLTVV.

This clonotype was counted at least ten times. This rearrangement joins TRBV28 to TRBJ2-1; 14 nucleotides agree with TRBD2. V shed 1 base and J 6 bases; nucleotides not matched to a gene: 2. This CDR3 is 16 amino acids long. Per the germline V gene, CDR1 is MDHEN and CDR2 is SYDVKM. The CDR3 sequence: CASSLLGTSGSNEQFF. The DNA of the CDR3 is TGTGCCAGCAGTTTATTAGGGACTAGCGGGAGCAATGAGCAGTTCTTC.

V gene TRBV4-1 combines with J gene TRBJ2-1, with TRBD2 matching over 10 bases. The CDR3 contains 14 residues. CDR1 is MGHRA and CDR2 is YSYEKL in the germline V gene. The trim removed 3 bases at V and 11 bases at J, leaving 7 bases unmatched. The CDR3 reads CASSQDETSGKQFF. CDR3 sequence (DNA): TGCGCCAGCAGCCAGGATGAAACTAGCGGGAAGCAGTTCTTC.

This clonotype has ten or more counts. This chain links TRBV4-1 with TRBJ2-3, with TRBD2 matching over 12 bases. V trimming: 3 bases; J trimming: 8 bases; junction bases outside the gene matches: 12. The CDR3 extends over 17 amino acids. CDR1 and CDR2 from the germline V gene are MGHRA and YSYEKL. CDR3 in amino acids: CASSQLTSGSISGTQYF. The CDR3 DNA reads TGCGCCAGCAGCCAGCTGACTAGCGGGAGTATTAGCGGTACGCAGTATTTT.

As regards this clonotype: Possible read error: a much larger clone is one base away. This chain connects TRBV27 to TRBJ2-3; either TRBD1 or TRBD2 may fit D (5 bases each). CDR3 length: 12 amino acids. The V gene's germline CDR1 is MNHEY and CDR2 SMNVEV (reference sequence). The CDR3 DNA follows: TGTGCCACCATGGGGGAACCAGATACGAAGTATTTT. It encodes CATMGEPDTKYF.

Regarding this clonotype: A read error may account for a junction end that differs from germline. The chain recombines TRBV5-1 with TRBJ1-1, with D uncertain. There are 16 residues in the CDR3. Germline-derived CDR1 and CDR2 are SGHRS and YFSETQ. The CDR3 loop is CASSLSSSDLKTEAFF. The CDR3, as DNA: TGCGCCAGCAGCTTGAGCTCTTCAGATCTGAAAACTGAAGCTTTCTTT.

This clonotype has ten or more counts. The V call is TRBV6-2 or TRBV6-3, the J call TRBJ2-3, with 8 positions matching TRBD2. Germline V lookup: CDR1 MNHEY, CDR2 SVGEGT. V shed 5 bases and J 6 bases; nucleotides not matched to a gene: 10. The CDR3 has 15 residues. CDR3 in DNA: TGTGCCAGCAGTAAATCACCGGGACTAGGGGATACGCAGTATTTT. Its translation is CASSKSPGLGDTQYF.

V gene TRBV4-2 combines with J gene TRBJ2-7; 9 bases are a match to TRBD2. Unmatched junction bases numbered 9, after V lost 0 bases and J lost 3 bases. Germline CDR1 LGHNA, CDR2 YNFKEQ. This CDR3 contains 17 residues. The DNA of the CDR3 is TGTGCCAGCAGCCAAGATTTGGGGACTAGCAGGGTCTACGAGCAGTACTTC. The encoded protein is CASSQDLGTSRVYEQYF.

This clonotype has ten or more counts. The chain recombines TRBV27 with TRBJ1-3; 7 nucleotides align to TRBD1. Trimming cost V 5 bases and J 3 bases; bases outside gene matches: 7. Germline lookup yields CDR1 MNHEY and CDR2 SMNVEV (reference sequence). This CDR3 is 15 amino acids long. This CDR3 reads CASSPDRANGNTIYF. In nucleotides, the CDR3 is TGTGCCAGCAGTCCCGACAGGGCCAATGGAAACACCATATATTTT.

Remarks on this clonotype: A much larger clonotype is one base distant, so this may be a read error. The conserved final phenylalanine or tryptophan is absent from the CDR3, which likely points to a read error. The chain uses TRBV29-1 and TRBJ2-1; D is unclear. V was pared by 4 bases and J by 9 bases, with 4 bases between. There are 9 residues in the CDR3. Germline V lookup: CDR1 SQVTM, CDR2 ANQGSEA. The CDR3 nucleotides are TGCAGCGTTGGTGGTGAGCAGTTCCTC. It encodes CSVGGEQFL.

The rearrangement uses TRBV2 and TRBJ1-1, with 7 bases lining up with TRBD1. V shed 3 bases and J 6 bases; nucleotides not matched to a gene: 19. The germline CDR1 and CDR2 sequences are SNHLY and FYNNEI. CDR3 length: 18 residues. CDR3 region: CASSEGPGGAGIVAEAFF. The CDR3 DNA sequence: TGTGCCAGCAGTGAGGGGCCAGGGGGGGCAGGCATCGTCGCTGAAGCTTTCTTT.

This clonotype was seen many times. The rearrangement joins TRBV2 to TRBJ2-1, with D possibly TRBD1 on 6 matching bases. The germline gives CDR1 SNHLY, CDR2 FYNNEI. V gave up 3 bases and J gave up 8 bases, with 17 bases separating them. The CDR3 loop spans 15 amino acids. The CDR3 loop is CASSDPELSGDEQFF. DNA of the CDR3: TGTGCCAGCAGTGACCCCGAATTATCAGGGGATGAGCAGTTCTTC.

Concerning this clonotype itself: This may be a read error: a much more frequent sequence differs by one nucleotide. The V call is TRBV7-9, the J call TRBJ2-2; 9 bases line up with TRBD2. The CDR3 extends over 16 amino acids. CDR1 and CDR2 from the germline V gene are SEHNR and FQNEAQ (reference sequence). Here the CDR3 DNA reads TGTGCCAGCAGCTTAGACACAGCGGGAGGAACCGGGGGGCTGTTTTTT. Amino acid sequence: CASSLDTAGGTGGLFF.